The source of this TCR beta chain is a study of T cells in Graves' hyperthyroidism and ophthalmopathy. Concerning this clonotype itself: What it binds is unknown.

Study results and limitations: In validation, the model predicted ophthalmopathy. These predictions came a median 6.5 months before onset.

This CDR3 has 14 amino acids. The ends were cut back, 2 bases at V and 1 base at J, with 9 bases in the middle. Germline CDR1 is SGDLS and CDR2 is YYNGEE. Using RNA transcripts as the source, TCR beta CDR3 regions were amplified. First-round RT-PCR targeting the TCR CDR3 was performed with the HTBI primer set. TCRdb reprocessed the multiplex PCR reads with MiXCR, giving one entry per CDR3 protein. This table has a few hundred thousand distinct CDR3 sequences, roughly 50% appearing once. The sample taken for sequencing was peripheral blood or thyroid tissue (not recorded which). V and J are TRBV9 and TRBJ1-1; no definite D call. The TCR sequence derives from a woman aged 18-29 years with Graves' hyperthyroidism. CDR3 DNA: TGTGCCAGCAGCGTGAGGAGGGAGAACACTGAAGCTTTCTTT. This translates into CASSVRRENTEAFF.